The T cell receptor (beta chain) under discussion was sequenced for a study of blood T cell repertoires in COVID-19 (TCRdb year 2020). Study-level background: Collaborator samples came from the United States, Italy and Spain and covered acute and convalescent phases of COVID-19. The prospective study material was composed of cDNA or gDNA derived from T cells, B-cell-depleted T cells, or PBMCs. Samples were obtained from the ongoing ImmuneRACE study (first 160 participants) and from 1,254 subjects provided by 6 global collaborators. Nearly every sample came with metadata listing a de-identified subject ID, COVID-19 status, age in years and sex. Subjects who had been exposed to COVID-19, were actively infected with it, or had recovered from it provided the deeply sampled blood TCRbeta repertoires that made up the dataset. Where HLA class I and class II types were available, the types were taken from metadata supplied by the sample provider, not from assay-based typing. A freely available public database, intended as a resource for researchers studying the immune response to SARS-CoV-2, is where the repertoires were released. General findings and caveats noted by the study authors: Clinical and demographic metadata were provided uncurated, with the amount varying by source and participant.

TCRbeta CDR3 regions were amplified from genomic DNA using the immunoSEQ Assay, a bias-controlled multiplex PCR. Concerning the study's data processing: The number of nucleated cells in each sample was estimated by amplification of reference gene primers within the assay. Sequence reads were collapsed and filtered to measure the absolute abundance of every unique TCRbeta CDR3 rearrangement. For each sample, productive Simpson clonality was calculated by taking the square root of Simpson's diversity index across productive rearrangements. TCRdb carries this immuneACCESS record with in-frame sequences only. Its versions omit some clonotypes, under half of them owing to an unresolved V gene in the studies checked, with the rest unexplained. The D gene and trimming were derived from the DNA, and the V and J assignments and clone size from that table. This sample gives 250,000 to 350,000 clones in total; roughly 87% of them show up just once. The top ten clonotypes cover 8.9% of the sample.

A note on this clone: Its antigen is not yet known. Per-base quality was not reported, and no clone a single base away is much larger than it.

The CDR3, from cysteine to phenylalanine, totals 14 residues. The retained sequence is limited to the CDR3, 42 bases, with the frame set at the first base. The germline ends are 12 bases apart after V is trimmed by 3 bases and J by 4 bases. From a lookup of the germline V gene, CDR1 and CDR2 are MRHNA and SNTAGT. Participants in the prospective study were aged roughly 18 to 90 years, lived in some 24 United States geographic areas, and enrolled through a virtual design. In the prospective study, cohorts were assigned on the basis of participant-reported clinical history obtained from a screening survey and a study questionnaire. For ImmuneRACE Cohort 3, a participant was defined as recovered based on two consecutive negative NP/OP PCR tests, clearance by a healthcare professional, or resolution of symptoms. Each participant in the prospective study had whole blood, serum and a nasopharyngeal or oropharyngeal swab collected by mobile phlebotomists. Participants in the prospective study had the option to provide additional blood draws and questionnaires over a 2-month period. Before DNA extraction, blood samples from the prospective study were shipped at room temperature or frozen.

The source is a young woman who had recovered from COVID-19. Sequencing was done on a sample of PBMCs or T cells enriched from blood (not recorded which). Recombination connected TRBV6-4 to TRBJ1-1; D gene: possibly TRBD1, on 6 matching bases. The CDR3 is CASSEQGSATEAFF. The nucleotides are TGTGCCAGCAGTGAGCAGGGGTCGGCCACTGAAGCTTTCTTT.